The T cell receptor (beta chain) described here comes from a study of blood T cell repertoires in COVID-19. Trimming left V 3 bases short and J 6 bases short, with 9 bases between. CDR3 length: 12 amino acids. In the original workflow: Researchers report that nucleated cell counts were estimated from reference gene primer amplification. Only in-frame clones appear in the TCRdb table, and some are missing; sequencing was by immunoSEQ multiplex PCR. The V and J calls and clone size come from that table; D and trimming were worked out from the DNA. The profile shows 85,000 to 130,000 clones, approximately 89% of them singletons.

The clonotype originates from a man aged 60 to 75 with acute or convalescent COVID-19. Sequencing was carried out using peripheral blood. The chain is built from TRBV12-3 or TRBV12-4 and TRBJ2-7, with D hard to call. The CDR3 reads CASSFGDFEQYF. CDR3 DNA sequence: TGTGCCAGCAGTTTCGGAGACTTCGAGCAGTACTTC.